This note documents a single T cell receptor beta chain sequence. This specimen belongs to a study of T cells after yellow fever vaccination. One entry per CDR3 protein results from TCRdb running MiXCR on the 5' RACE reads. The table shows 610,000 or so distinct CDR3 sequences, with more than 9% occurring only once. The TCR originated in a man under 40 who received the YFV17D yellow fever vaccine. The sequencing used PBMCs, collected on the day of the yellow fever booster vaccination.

The CDR3 sequence: CASSNGRSSTDTQYF. In DNA form, the CDR3 reads TGCGCCAGCAGCAACGGGAGATCTAGCACAGATACGCAGTATTTT. The J gene is TRBJ2-3, the V gene TRBV5-1, with TRBD2 as a possible D gene (6 bases). The germline V and J ends were trimmed by 4 bases and 0 bases, with 12 bases remaining between them. The CDR3 covers 15 residues. Germline V CDR1 and CDR2: SGHRS, YFSETQ.